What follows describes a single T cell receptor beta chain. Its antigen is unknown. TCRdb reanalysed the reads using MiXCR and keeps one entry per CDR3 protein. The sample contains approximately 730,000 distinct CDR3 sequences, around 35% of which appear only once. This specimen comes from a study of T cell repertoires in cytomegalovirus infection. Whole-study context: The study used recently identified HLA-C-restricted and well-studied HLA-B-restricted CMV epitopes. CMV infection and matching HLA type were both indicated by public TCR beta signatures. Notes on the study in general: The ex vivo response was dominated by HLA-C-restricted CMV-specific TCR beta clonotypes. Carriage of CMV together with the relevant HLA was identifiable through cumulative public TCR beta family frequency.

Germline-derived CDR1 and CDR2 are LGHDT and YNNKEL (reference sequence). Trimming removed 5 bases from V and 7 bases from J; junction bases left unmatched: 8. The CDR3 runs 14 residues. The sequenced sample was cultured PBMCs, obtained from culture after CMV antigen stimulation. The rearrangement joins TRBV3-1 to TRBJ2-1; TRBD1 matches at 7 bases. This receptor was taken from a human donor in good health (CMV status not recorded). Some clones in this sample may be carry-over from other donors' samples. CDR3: CASSDSGQLNEQFF. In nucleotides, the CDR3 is TGTGCCAGCAGCGATTCGGGACAGTTAAATGAGCAGTTCTTC.